This T cell receptor beta chain was sequenced for a study of molecular identifiers for immune sequencing clone quantification (dated by TCRdb to the late 2010s). Background for the entire study: For a replicate experiment, RNA from approximately 20,000 or 100,000 naive CD8 T cells was divided into five aliquots, of which four were sequenced. The study was a methods study using CD8 T cells to benchmark molecular-identifier clustering-based TCR repertoire sequencing (MIDCIRS) and TCR RNA copy counting. Study-wide conclusions, independent of this receptor: Highly expanded clone sizes could be underestimated because identical TCR molecules may share a barcode. Spiked-in Jurkat TCR RNA equivalent to a single cell was reported to be detectable even among more than 900,000 naive CD8 T cells. Modeling indicated approximately 2.7 TCR RNA copies recovered per cell, compared with around 10 by digital PCR, which implies a capture efficiency of around 29%. In CMV-specific effector cells, clones with more than 20 RNA copies accounted for over 97% of molecules, whereas in naive cells such clones accounted for under 1%. Spiked-in Jurkat TCR RNA (about ten copies' worth), which is not part of the donor repertoire, was contained in the naive libraries. Without barcode sub-clustering, chimeric consensus sequences inflated TCR diversity; chimeras reached as high as 47%.

About this clonotype itself: This clone's antigen is unknown. Base quality data are lacking; no much larger clone is found one base away.

Library preparation was by PCR. For sequencing, a NextSeq 500 was employed. Bulk TCR libraries were prepared as previously described, using TCR primers listed in Table S5. Purification of total RNA was performed with the Qiagen AllPrep DNA/RNA kit. Before any analysis, reads coming from multiple sequencing runs of the same library were combined into one pool. The original pipeline was this. Reads were retained only if an exact TCR constant sequence was present, and the retained reads were trimmed to 150 nt and grouped according to their 12-nt molecular barcodes. Reads in each barcode group were sub-clustered using a 15% Levenshtein threshold, and a quality-weighted consensus sequence was built for each RNA molecule. Non-functional sequences were discarded, and so were lower-count sequences lying one edit away from another sequence. Based on fitting two negative binomial distributions, any barcode sub-cluster with under 20% of the maximum read count was discarded. TCRdb redid the processing of the public reads, applying fastp at Q25 and MiXCR, and retained in-frame beta chains. Rows with a matching CDR3 protein are joined into one entry that keeps the most common DNA and genes. The V and J calls were determined by TCRdb, not by the authors. This sample has about 510,000 distinct CDR3 sequences in its table, and about 26% of those were observed once. The top ten constitute around 0.76% of the sample.

V ends up 3 bases short and J 2 bases short, with an unmatched junction base count of 5. Including the terminal cysteine and phenylalanine, the CDR3 comprises 15 residues. The CDR3 DNA has 45 bases and is translated from base 1. In the germline V gene, CDR1 corresponds to SGHNT and CDR2 to YENEEA. Naive CD8 T cell libraries were made from approximately 22,000 to 940,000 sorted cells using 10%, 30% or 50% of purified RNA. On a BD FACSAria II, naive CD8 T cells were FACS-sorted as CD8+CD4-CCR7+CD45RA+ and collected into RLT Plus buffer. To test detection sensitivity, Jurkat RNA equal to some 11 TCR copies was added to samples of roughly 17,000-1,100,000 naive CD8 T cells. Enrichment of CD8 T cells was performed with RosetteSep CD8+ T Cell Enrichment Cocktail and Ficoll-Paque, after which ACK red cell lysis was carried out.

Sequenced: naive CD8+ T cells from blood, with Jurkat cell RNA spiked in. The sample's cell subset or site, from its label and the paper: FACS-sorted CD8+CD4-CCR7+CD45RA+ naive T cells. The rearranged chain carries TRBV11-3 and TRBJ2-7, with 9 bases matching TRBD2. This TCR came from a human donor in good health. Some libraries in this study had Jurkat cell RNA spiked in. The CDR3 region has the sequence CASSLGLAETYEQYF. The DNA sequence is TGTGCCAGCAGCTTGGGACTAGCCGAAACCTACGAGCAGTACTTC.